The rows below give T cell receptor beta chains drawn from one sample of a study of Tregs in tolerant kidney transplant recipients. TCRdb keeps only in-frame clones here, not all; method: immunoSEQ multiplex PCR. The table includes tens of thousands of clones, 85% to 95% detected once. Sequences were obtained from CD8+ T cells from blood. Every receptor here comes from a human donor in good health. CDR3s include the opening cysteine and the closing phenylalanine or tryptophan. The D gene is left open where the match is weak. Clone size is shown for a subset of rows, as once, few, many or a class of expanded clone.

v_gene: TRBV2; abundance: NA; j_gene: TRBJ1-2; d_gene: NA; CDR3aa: CASNLRRAESYGYTF; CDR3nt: TGTGCCAGCAACCTGAGACGGGCTGAGTCCTATGGCTACACCTTC
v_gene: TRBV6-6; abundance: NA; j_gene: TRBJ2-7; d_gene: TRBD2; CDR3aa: CASSYIAGGEQYF; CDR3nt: TGTGCCAGCAGTTACATAGCGGGAGGCGAGCAGTACTTC
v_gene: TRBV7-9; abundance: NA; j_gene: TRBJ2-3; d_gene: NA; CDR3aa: CASSLGESVDTQYF; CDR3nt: TGTGCCAGCAGCCTCGGAGAATCCGTGGATACGCAGTATTTT
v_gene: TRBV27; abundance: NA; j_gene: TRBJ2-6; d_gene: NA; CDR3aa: CASSLGPSGANVLTF; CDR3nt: TGTGCCAGCAGTCTGGGGCCCTCTGGGGCCAACGTCCTGACTTTC
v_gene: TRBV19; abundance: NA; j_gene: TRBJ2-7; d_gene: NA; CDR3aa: CASSIRQRTYEQYF; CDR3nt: TGTGCCAGTAGTATTCGACAGCGAACCTACGAGCAGTACTTC
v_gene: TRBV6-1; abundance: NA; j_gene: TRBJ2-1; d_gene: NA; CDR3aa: CASSGDTSYNEQFF; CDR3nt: TGTGCCAGCAGTGGGGACACCTCCTACAATGAGCAGTTCTTC
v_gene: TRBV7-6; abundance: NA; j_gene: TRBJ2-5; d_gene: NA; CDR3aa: CASSLVLLDREEETQYF; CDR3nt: TGTGCCAGCAGCTTAGTTTTATTGGACAGAGAAGAAGAGACCCAGTACTTC
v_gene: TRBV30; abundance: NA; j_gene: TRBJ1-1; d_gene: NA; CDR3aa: CAWSEQGGTEAFF; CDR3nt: TGTGCCTGGAGTGAACAGGGCGGCACTGAAGCTTTCTTT
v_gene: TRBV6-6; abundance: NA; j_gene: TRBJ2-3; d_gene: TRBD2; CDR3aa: CASRGLAGADTQYF; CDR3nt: TGTGCCAGCAGGGGACTAGCGGGAGCAGATACGCAGTATTTT
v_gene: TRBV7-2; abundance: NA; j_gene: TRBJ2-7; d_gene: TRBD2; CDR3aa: CASSLVSSGSSEQYF; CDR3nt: TGTGCCAGCAGCTTAGTCTCCAGCGGGAGCAGCGAGCAGTACTTC
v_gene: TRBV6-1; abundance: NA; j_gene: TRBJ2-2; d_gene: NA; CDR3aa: CASSEAWWDEDTGELFF; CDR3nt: TGTGCCAGCAGTGAAGCTTGGTGGGACGAAGACACCGGGGAGCTGTTTTTT
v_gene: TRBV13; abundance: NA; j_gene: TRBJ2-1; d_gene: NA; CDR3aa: CASSLVQAPRQFF; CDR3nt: TGTGCCAGCAGCTTGGTGCAGGCCCCCCGTCAGTTCTTC
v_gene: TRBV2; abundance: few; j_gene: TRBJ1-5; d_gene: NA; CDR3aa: CASSEQGLYQPQHF; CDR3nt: TGTGCCAGCAGTGAACAGGGACTTTATCAGCCCCAGCATTTT
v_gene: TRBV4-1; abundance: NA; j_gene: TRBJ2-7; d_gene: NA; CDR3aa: CASSQGQVSSYEQYF; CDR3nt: TGCGCCAGCAGCCAAGGGCAGGTGAGCTCCTACGAGCAGTACTTC
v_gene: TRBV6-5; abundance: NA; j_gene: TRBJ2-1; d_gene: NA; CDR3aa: CASSYLATAYNEQFF; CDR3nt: TGTGCCAGCAGTTACTTAGCGACCGCATACAATGAGCAGTTCTTC
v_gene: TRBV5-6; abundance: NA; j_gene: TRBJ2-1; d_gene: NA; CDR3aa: CASSLAGAYNEQFF; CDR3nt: TGTGCCAGCAGCTTGGCCGGGGCCTACAATGAGCAGTTCTTC
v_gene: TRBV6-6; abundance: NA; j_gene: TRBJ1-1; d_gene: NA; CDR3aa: CASSHRRLGTEAFF; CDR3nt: TGTGCCAGCAGCCACAGGCGATTAGGCACTGAAGCTTTCTTT
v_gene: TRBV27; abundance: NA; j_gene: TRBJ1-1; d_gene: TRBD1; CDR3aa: CASSNRQGSRNTEAFF; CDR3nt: TGTGCCAGCAGTAACCGACAGGGGTCGAGGAACACTGAAGCTTTCTTT
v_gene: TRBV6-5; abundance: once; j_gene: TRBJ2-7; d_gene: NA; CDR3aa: CASSYSGLREQYF; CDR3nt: TGTGCCAGCAGTTACTCGGGGCTGCGTGAGCAGTACTTC
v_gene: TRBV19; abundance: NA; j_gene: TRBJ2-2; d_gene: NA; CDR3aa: CASSIGKLGELFF; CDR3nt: TGTGCCAGTAGTATAGGGAAGCTCGGGGAGCTGTTTTTT
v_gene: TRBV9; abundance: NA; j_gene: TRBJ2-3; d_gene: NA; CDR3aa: CASSVASTFPSTDTQYF; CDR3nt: TGTGCCAGCAGCGTAGCTTCAACTTTCCCTAGCACAGATACGCAGTATTTT
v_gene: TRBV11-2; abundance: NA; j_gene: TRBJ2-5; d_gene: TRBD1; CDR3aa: CASSSGTGRETQYF; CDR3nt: TGTGCCAGCAGCTCAGGGACAGGGAGGGAGACCCAGTACTTC
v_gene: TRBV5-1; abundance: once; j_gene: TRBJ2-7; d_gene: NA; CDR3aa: CASTPDRASYEQYF; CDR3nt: TGCGCCAGTACACCGGACAGAGCCTCCTACGAGCAGTACTTC
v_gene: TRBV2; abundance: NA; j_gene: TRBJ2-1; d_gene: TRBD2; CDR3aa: CASSSLQPGLAGRNEQFF; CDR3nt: TGTGCCAGCAGTTCTCTTCAGCCGGGACTAGCGGGAAGGAATGAGCAGTTCTTC
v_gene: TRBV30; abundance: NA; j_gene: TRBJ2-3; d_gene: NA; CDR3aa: CAWSLIDTQYF; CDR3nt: TGTGCCTGGAGTCTGATAGATACGCAGTATTTT
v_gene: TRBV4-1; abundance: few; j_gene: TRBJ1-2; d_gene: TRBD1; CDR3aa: CASSQVEDRVGYTF; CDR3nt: TGCGCCAGCAGCCAAGTTGAGGACAGGGTTGGCTACACCTTC
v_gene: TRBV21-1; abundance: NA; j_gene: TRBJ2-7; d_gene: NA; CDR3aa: CASSRKERGPYEQYF; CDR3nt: TGTGCCAGCAGCAGGAAGGAGCGGGGCCCCTACGAGCAGTACTTC
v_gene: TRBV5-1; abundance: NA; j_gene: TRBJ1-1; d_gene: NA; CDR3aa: CASSLSRVGNTEAFF; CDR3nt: TGCGCCAGCAGCTTGAGCAGGGTTGGAAACACTGAAGCTTTCTTT
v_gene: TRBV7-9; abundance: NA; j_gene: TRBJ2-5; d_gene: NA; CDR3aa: CASSNPDTETQYF; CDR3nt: TGTGCCAGCAGCAATCCAGACACAGAGACCCAGTACTTC
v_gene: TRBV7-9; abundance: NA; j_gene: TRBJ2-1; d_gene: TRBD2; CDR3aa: CASSSLRGLADVEQFF; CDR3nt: TGTGCCAGCAGCTCCCTTAGGGGACTAGCGGATGTTGAGCAGTTCTTC
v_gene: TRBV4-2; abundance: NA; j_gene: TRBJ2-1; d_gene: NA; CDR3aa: CASSLPEGPRDEQFF; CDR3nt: TGTGCCAGCAGCCTACCAGAGGGCCCTCGGGATGAGCAGTTCTTC
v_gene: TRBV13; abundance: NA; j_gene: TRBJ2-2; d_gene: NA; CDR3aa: CASSPPARTGELFF; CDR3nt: TGTGCCAGCAGCCCCCCCGCGAGGACCGGGGAGCTGTTTTTT
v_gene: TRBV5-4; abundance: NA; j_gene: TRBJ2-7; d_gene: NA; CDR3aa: CASSPGTMGEQYF; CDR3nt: TGTGCCAGCAGCCCCGGGACCATGGGGGAGCAGTACTTC
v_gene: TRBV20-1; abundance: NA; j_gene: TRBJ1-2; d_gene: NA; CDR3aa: CSTNYGYTF; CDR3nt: TGCAGTACTAACTATGGCTACACCTTC
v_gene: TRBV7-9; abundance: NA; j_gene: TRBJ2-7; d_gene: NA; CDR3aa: CASSLVSRQASPYEQYF; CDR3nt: TGTGCCAGCAGCTTAGTAAGTCGGCAGGCCTCCCCCTACGAGCAGTACTTC
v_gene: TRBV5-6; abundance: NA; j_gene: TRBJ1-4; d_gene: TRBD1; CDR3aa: CASSLWGQGIRNEKLFF; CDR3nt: TGTGCCAGCAGCTTATGGGGACAGGGAATAAGGAATGAAAAACTGTTTTTT
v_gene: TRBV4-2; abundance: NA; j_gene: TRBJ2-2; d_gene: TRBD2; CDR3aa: CASSLPTSGRVRAGELFF; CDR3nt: TGTGCCAGCAGCCTCCCGACTAGCGGGAGGGTAAGAGCGGGGGAGCTGTTTTTT
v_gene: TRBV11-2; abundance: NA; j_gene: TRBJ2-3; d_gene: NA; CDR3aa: CATQAGSTDTQYF; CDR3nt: TGTGCCACCCAAGCAGGCTCCACAGATACGCAGTATTTT
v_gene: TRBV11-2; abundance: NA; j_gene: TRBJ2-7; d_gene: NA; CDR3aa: CASSLDLLGSYEQYF; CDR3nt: TGTGCCAGCAGCTTAGATCTACTAGGCTCCTACGAGCAGTACTTC
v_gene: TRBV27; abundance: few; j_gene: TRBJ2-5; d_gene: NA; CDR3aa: CASSSRGRIETQYF; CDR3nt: TGTGCCAGCAGTTCCCGGGGGAGGATAGAGACCCAGTACTTC
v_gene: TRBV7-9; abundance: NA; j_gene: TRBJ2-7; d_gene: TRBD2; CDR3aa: CASSLATSVGSYEQYF; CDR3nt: TGTGCCAGCAGCTTAGCAACTAGCGTGGGGTCCTACGAGCAGTACTTC
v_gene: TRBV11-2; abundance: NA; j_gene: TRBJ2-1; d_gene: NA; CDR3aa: CASSSTLRSYNEQFF; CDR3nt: TGTGCCAGCAGTTCAACGTTACGCTCCTACAATGAGCAGTTCTTC
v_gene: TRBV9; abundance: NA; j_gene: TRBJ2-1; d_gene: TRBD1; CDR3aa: CASSVEGQGLGSEQFF; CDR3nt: TGTGCCAGCAGCGTAGAGGGACAGGGCCTCGGGAGTGAGCAGTTCTTC
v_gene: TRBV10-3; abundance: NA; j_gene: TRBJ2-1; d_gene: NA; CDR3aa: CAISDHRDNEQFF; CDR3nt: TGTGCCATCAGTGACCATAGGGACAATGAGCAGTTCTTC
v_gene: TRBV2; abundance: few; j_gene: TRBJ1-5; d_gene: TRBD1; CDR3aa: CASSTGLSNQPQHF; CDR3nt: TGTGCCAGCTCGACAGGGCTTAGCAATCAGCCCCAGCATTTT
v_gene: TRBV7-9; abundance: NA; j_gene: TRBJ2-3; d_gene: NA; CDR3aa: CASSLEASDTQYF; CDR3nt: TGTGCCAGCAGCTTAGAGGCTAGCGATACGCAGTATTTT
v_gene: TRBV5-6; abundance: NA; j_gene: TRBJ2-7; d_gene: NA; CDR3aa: CASSLEGRYEQYF; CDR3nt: TGTGCCAGCAGCTTGGAGGGGAGATACGAGCAGTACTTC
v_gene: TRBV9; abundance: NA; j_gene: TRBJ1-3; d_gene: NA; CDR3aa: CASSVDRGNTIYF; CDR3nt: TGTGCCAGCAGCGTAGACAGGGGAAACACCATATATTTT
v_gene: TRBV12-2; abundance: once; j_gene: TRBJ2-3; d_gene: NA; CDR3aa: CASRRTVLITDTQYF; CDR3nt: TGTGCAAGTCGACGGACAGTACTGATCACAGATACGCAGTATTTT
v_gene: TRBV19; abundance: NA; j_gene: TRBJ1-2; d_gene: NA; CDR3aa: CASSEWGQGYGYTF; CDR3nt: TGTGCCAGTAGTGAGTGGGGCCAGGGGTATGGCTACACCTTC